The rows below give T cell receptor beta chains drawn from one sample of a study of circulating CD8 cells and anti-PD-1 response in melanoma. Via MiXCR, TCRdb re-called the reads, giving one row per CDR3 protein. The sample lists over 250 distinct CDR3 sequences, about 10% seen once, with under 80% in the top ten. The source was CD8+ T cells from PBMCs, collected at baseline or after one month of anti-PD-1 therapy (not recorded which). The receptors here all came from a human donor with melanoma. Both conserved end residues are part of each CDR3. The D gene is left open where the match is weak. Expanded clones are given a class, and other clones once, few, many or no size at all.

abundance	d_gene	v_gene	j_gene	CDR3aa	CDR3nt
large	-	TRBV11-2	TRBJ1-6	CASSLDPQPRISPLHF	TGTGCCAGCAGCTTAGATCCCCAACCGAGGATCTCACCCCTCCACTTT
large	-	TRBV7-2	TRBJ1-2	CASSLLPWTLIPYGYTF	TGTGCCAGCAGCTTACTACCCTGGACGTTAATCCCTTATGGCTACACCTTC
hyperexpanded	TRBD2	TRBV7-3	TRBJ2-3	CASSLTPSGGDTQYF	TGTGCCAGCAGCTTAACCCCTAGCGGGGGGGATACGCAGTATTTT
large	-	TRBV21-1	TRBJ2-7	CASSKPRTRTCYEQYF	TGTGCCAGCAGCAAGCCTCGAACCAGGACATGCTACGAGCAGTACTTC
medium-sized	-	TRBV27	TRBJ2-7	CASTPGPMGGLHSYEQYF	TGTGCCAGCACTCCGGGACCGATGGGGGGATTACACTCCTACGAGCAGTACTTC
large	-	TRBV18	TRBJ2-7	CASSPDGESYEQYF	TGTGCCAGCTCACCAGACGGGGAATCCTACGAGCAGTACTTC
-	-	TRBV7-2	TRBJ1-2	CASSLLGTGNYGYTF	TGTGCCAGCAGCTTACTCGGGACGGGGAACTATGGCTACACCTTC
-	-	TRBV29-1	TRBJ1-1	CSVEEAKPEAFF	TGCAGCGTTGAAGAGGCGAAACCTGAAGCTTTCTTT
medium-sized	-	TRBV27	TRBJ1-5	CASSLTGSHQPQHF	TGTGCCAGCAGTTTAACAGGGAGTCATCAGCCCCAGCATTTT
-	-	TRBV20-1	TRBJ2-7	CSASRGYYEQYF	TGCAGTGCTAGTAGGGGCTACTACGAGCAGTACTTC
medium-sized	-	TRBV7-3	TRBJ2-3	CASSLQPAPRITQYF	TGTGCCAGCAGCCTCCAGCCAGCCCCAAGGATTACGCAGTATTTT
medium-sized	-	TRBV19	TRBJ1-2	CASSTEGMKGYTF	TGTGCCAGTAGTACAGAGGGGATGAAGGGCTACACCTTC
large	-	TRBV19	TRBJ2-7	CASSIGHSYEQYF	TGTGCCAGTAGTATAGGTCACAGCTACGAGCAGTACTTC
medium-sized	-	TRBV12-3/TRBV12-4	TRBJ1-2	CASSSGGASLSPYGYTF	TGTGCCAGCAGTTCCGGCGGGGCCTCCCTATCTCCCTATGGCTACACCTTC
medium-sized	-	TRBV19	TRBJ2-2	CASSVTSLAGELFF	TGTGCCAGTAGTGTGACTAGTCTTGCCGGGGAGCTGTTTTTT
large	-	TRBV19	TRBJ2-1	CASTTGRNEQFF	TGTGCCAGTACCACAGGGCGCAATGAGCAGTTCTTC
hyperexpanded	TRBD1	TRBV29-1	TRBJ2-7	CSVELDRGWEQYF	TGCAGCGTTGAATTGGACAGGGGGTGGGAGCAGTACTTC
hyperexpanded	-	TRBV5-6	TRBJ1-2	CASSLEVGSETYGYTF	TGTGCCAGCAGCTTGGAAGTTGGCAGCGAGACCTATGGCTACACCTTC
large	-	TRBV4-3	TRBJ2-7	CASSQDPGGTPYEQYF	TGCGCCAGCAGCCAAGATCCCGGGGGAACGCCCTACGAGCAGTACTTC
-	-	TRBV19	TRBJ2-7	CASSIRDNPYEQYF	TGTGCCAGTAGTATCCGGGACAACCCCTACGAGCAGTACTTC
hyperexpanded	-	TRBV9	TRBJ1-5	CASSVAGLIDQPQHF	TGTGCCAGCAGCGTAGCAGGGTTAATCGATCAGCCCCAGCATTTT
large	-	TRBV19	TRBJ2-5	CASSIRGAGKTQYF	TGTGCCAGTAGTATACGGGGCGCTGGGAAGACCCAGTACTTC
hyperexpanded	-	TRBV3-2	TRBJ1-1	CASSHAGASQGNLLSNTEAFF	TGTGCCAGCAGCCACGCAGGGGCATCACAGGGCAACCTCTTATCGAACACTGAAGCTTTCTTT
once	-	TRBV28	TRBJ2-1	CASSPGLYNEQFF	TGTGCCAGCAGCCCGGGTCTATACAATGAGCAGTTCTTC
large	-	TRBV14	TRBJ2-7	CASSLLDKKIAYEQYF	TGTGCCAGCAGCCTGCTGGATAAGAAAATAGCCTACGAGCAGTACTTC